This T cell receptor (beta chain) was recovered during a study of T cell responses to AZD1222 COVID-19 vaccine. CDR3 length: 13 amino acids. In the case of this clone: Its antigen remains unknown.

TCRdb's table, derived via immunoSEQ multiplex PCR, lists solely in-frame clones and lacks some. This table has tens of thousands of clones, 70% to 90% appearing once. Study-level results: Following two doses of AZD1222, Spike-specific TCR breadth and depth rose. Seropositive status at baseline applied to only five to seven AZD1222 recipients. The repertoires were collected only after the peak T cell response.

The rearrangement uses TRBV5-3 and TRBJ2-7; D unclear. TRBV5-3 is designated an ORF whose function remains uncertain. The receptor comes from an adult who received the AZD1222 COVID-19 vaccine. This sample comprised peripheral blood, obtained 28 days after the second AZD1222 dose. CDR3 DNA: TGTGCCAGAAGCTTTGCCCACAACGACGTAGACGGTGTC. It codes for CARSFAHNDVDGV.